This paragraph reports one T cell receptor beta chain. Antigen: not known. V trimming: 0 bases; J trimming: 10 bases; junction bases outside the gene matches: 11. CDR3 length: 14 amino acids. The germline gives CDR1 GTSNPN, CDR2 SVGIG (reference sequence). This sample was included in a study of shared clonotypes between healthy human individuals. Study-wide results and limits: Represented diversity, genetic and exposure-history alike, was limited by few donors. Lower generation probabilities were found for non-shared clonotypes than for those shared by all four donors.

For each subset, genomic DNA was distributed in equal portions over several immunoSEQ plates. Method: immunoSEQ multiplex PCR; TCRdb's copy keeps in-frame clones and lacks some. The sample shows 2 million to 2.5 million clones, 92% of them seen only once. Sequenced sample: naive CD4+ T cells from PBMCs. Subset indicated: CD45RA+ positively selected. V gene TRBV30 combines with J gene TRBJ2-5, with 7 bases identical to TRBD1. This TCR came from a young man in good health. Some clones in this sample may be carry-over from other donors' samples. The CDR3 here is CAWSVPDREPRQYF. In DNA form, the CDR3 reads TGTGCCTGGAGTGTACCCGACAGGGAGCCACGCCAGTACTTC.